Listed below are T cell receptor beta chains from one sample, sequenced in a study of cytomegalovirus exposure and HLA in healthy donors. The protocol was immunoSEQ multiplex PCR, while the TCRdb copy is restricted to in-frame clones and leaves out a portion. Of some 170,000 clones in the sample, 70% to 80% were seen once. Sequencing was done on a sample of PBMCs. These receptors came from a man aged 40-50 years in good health and CMV-seronegative. CDR3s include the opening cysteine and the closing phenylalanine or tryptophan. A D gene is named only where the DNA matches it firmly. Rows give clone size only sometimes, using once, few, many, or a class for an expanded clone.

v_call: TRBV5-4
d_call: TRBD2
j_call: TRBJ2-7
clone_size: .
cdr3_nt: TGTGCCAGCAGCCGAGGCGGACTAGCCTACGAGCAGTACTTC
cdr3_aa: CASSRGGLAYEQYF

v_call: TRBV14
d_call: TRBD1
j_call: TRBJ2-3
clone_size: .
cdr3_nt: TGTGCCAGCAGCCAAGGGGGACAGGGCACAGATACGCAGTATTTT
cdr3_aa: CASSQGGQGTDTQYF

v_call: TRBV2
d_call: .
j_call: TRBJ2-3
clone_size: .
cdr3_nt: TGTGCCAGCAATCAGGGCACAGATACGCAGTATTTT
cdr3_aa: CASNQGTDTQYF

v_call: TRBV5-6
d_call: .
j_call: TRBJ1-5
clone_size: .
cdr3_nt: TGTGCCAGCAGCTTGGATGGGGCTGGGCAGCCCCAGCATTTT
cdr3_aa: CASSLDGAGQPQHF

v_call: TRBV29-1
d_call: .
j_call: TRBJ2-1
clone_size: .
cdr3_nt: TGCAGCGCAGCACAGGGTACGGTCAATGAGCAGTTCTTC
cdr3_aa: CSAAQGTVNEQFF

v_call: TRBV11-2
d_call: .
j_call: TRBJ2-7
clone_size: few
cdr3_nt: TGTGCCAGCAGCTTAATGCCGGGGGTGGGTGAGCAGTACTTC
cdr3_aa: CASSLMPGVGEQYF

v_call: TRBV5-1
d_call: TRBD2
j_call: TRBJ2-3
clone_size: once
cdr3_nt: TGCGCCAGCAGCTGGGCGGGACTAGCGGGCACAGATACGCAGTATTTC
cdr3_aa: CASSWAGLAGTDTQYF

v_call: TRBV6-5
d_call: TRBD2
j_call: TRBJ2-7
clone_size: .
cdr3_nt: TGTGCCAGCAGTTTCCTGACTAGCGGGAAGGTCGAAGAGCAGTACTTC
cdr3_aa: CASSFLTSGKVEEQYF

v_call: TRBV28
d_call: TRBD2
j_call: TRBJ2-3
clone_size: once
cdr3_nt: TGTGCCAGCACCTCACTAGCGGGAGATGCAGATACGCAGTATTTT
cdr3_aa: CASTSLAGDADTQYF

v_call: TRBV2
d_call: TRBD1
j_call: TRBJ2-3
clone_size: .
cdr3_nt: TGTGCCAGTACAGGGGCGTCCTTTGATACGCAGTATTTT
cdr3_aa: CASTGASFDTQYF

v_call: TRBV10-3
d_call: TRBD2
j_call: TRBJ2-1
clone_size: .
cdr3_nt: TGTGCCATCAGGATTTCCTTGACTAGCGGGAGTGTAGATGAGCAGTTCTTC
cdr3_aa: CAIRISLTSGSVDEQFF

v_call: TRBV13
d_call: TRBD1
j_call: TRBJ2-7
clone_size: .
cdr3_nt: TGTGCCAGCAGCTCGACCGGACAGGGGAAAAACGAGCAGTACTTC
cdr3_aa: CASSSTGQGKNEQYF

v_call: TRBV6-6
d_call: TRBD1
j_call: TRBJ2-7
clone_size: .
cdr3_nt: TGTGCCAGCAGAAGACAGGGGGGAACCTCCTACGAGCAGTACTTC
cdr3_aa: CASRRQGGTSYEQYF

v_call: TRBV10-3
d_call: TRBD2
j_call: TRBJ2-2
clone_size: .
cdr3_nt: TGTGCCACCACCGGGACTAGCGGACTCACCGGGGAGCTGTTTTTT
cdr3_aa: CATTGTSGLTGELFF

v_call: TRBV27
d_call: TRBD2
j_call: TRBJ2-3
clone_size: .
cdr3_nt: TGTGCCAGCAGTCGGGGGGGCGGCCTCCGAGGCACAGATACGCAGTATTTT
cdr3_aa: CASSRGGGLRGTDTQYF

v_call: TRBV6-4
d_call: TRBD2
j_call: TRBJ2-1
clone_size: .
cdr3_nt: TGTGCCAGCAGTGACCCCAGGGGACTAGCGGGAGGGCCGGGCAATGAGCAGTTCTTC
cdr3_aa: CASSDPRGLAGGPGNEQFF

v_call: TRBV10-2
d_call: .
j_call: TRBJ2-5
clone_size: .
cdr3_nt: TGCGCCAGCAGAGAAGCAGGGGACCCCGCGGGGACCCAGTACTTC
cdr3_aa: CASREAGDPAGTQYF

v_call: TRBV4-1
d_call: .
j_call: TRBJ2-2
clone_size: once
cdr3_nt: TGCGCCAGCAGCCAGAAAGAGGGGAGGTTGTACACCGGGGAGCTGTTTTTT
cdr3_aa: CASSQKEGRLYTGELFF

v_call: TRBV4-1
d_call: .
j_call: TRBJ2-5
clone_size: .
cdr3_nt: TGCGCCAGCAGCCAAGATTTTAGCGGAAGGGGCGGGACCCAGTACTTC
cdr3_aa: CASSQDFSGRGGTQYF

v_call: TRBV20-1
d_call: .
j_call: TRBJ2-1
clone_size: once
cdr3_nt: TGCAGTGTAGACAGCTACAATGAGCAGTTCTTC
cdr3_aa: CSVDSYNEQFF

v_call: TRBV14
d_call: .
j_call: TRBJ2-1
clone_size: .
cdr3_nt: TGTGCCAGCAGCCTGCCCGGAGGCAATGAGCAGTTCTTC
cdr3_aa: CASSLPGGNEQFF

v_call: TRBV2
d_call: TRBD1
j_call: TRBJ1-2
clone_size: .
cdr3_nt: TGTACCAGCAGTACGGAAGGACAGGGCTCCTATGGCTACACCTTC
cdr3_aa: CTSSTEGQGSYGYTF

v_call: TRBV30
d_call: .
j_call: TRBJ1-6
clone_size: .
cdr3_nt: TGTGCCTGGAGTATGGGGCCGGGCTCACCCCTCCACTTT
cdr3_aa: CAWSMGPGSPLHF